This T cell receptor (beta chain) was documented in a study of shared clonotypes between healthy human individuals. Across the whole study: Researchers assigned three CD4 naive, three CD4 memory, two CD8 naive and one CD8 memory plate to each donor.

Positively selected for CCR7, the CD45RO-negative cells used as naive CD8 cells excluded terminally differentiated effector memory CD45RA+ cells. Several immunoSEQ plates held equal portions of the genomic DNA taken from each subset. In the source study's methods: Sequence data from immunoSEQ were junction-only and lacked quality scores; consequently, filtering differed. The repertoire was sequenced with immunoSEQ multiplex PCR; TCRdb's copy has only in-frame clones and lacks some. The D gene and trimming were derived from the DNA, and the V and J assignments and clone size from that table. The sample lists about 2,100,000 clones, more than 85% seen once, with 1.5% to 2% in the top ten. Germline lookup yields CDR1 SGHVS and CDR2 FQNEAQ. This CDR3 spans 15 amino acids. Germline trimming cut 5 bases from V and 5 bases from J; bases unmatched to any gene: 7.

The receptor comes from a man younger than 35 in good health. Some clones in this sample may be carry-over from other donors' samples. Sequenced: naive CD8+ T cells from PBMCs. The chain employs TRBV7-8 and TRBJ2-2; TRBD1 matches 8 bases. CDR3 in amino acids: CASSGRGLRTGELFF. CDR3 in DNA: TGTGCCAGCAGCGGCAGGGGGCTAAGGACCGGGGAGCTGTTTTTT.